Below, 15 T cell receptor beta chains from the same sample are listed, as sequenced in a study of molecular identifiers for immune sequencing clone quantification. TCRdb passed the PCR reads through MiXCR, listing each CDR3 protein once. Among hundreds of thousands of distinct CDR3 sequences listed, 25% were seen once. The material sequenced was naive CD8+ T cells from blood, with Jurkat cell RNA spiked in. Subset reported: FACS-sorted CD8+CD4-CCR7+CD45RA+ naive T cells. The receptors here all came from a human donor in good health. Some libraries in this study had Jurkat cell RNA spiked in.

Many counts were recorded for this clonotype. The V gene is TRBV13, the J gene TRBJ2-3; 8 bases align to TRBD1. Per the germline V gene, CDR1 is PRHDT and CDR2 is FYEKMQ (reference sequence). Germline trimming cut 5 bases from V and 1 base from J; bases unmatched to any gene: 14. The CDR3 totals 18 residues. CDR3 loop: CASSGYVRQGIGTDTQYF. CDR3 sequence (DNA): TGTGCCAGCAGCGGATATGTTAGACAGGGGATCGGCACAGATACGCAGTATTTT.

There are a few counts of this clonotype. The chain has TRBV7-8 and TRBJ1-1, with 10 bases that match TRBD1. The junction had 10 bases not matched to a gene; V was cut back by 6 bases and J by 3 bases. Germline V gene lookup returns CDR1 SGHVS and CDR2 FQNEAQ. The CDR3 is 16 amino acids. This CDR3 is CASRPTDRGRDTEAFF. In DNA form, the CDR3 reads TGTGCCAGCAGACCAACCGACAGGGGGCGGGACACTGAAGCTTTCTTT. Together with reference TRBV7-8 and TRBJ1-1, the CDR3 gives the full variable domain: GAGVSQSPRYKVAKRGQDVALRCDPISGHVSLFWYQQALGQGPEFLTYFQNEAQLDKSGLPSDRFFAERPEGSVSTLKIQRTQQEDSAVYLCASRPTDRGRDTEAFFGQGTRLTVV.

The V and J genes are TRBV6-2 or TRBV6-3 and TRBJ2-3; D ambiguous. Germline values: CDR1 MNHEY, CDR2 SVGEGT. V gave up 6 bases and J gave up 6 bases, with 31 bases separating them. The CDR3 runs to 19 residues. The CDR3 nucleotides read TGTGCCAGCAGATACCCAGCCGGCGGAACGACCGACCCCCTGGATACGCAGTATTTT. Residues: CASRYPAGGTTDPLDTQYF.

This clonotype was counted only a few times. V gene TRBV11-2 combines with J gene TRBJ1-5; the D is unclear. CDR1 is SGHAT and CDR2 is FQNNGV in the germline V gene. The CDR3 covers 13 residues. V gave up 1 base and J gave up 9 bases, with 10 bases separating them. The CDR3 coding sequence is TGTGCCAGCAGCTTAGTACTGTTGTCGCCCCAGCATTTT. Protein product: CASSLVLLSPQHF.

This clonotype has ten or more counts. The chain recombines TRBV30 with TRBJ2-1; D ambiguous. Germline V gives CDR1 GTSNPN, CDR2 SVGIG (reference sequence). Trimming removed 0 bases from V and 4 bases from J, with 4 bases in between. This CDR3 is 12 amino acids long. The CDR3, as DNA: TGTGCCTGGAGTGTTGAGTACAATGAGCAGTTCTTC. It encodes CAWSVEYNEQFF. The full variable domain, in which reference TRBV30 and TRBJ2-1 provide the parts outside the CDR3, is SQTIHQWPATLVQPVGSPLSLECTVEGTSNPNLYWYRQAAGRGLQLLFYSVGIGQISSEVPQNLSASRPQDRQFILSSKKLLLSDSGFYLCAWSVEYNEQFFGPGTRLTVL.

The genes are TRBV20-1 and TRBJ1-5, with D possibly matching TRBD1 (6 bases). Trimming shortened V by 6 bases and J by 1 base, and 10 bases separated the two germline ends. Looked up from germline, CDR1 is DFQATT and CDR2 is SNEGSKA (reference sequence). This CDR3 has 13 amino acids. CDR3 protein: CSAGTKSNQPQHF. CDR3 sequence (DNA): TGCAGTGCCGGGACAAAAAGCAATCAGCCCCAGCATTTT.

This clonotype occurred many times. This chain joins TRBV7-7 and TRBJ2-7, with 8 bases that match TRBD2. The junction had 6 bases not matched to a gene; V was cut back by 5 bases and J by 6 bases. The germline CDR1 and CDR2 sequences are SSHAT and FNYEAQ (reference sequence). This CDR3 contains 13 residues. The CDR3 here is CASSKSGGGEQYF. CDR3 DNA sequence: TGTGCCAGCAGCAAAAGCGGGGGAGGCGAGCAGTACTTC.

Turning to this clonotype: Lacking the conserved final phenylalanine or tryptophan, this CDR3 likely reflects a read error. The chain joins TRBV5-1 to TRBJ1-1; the D is unclear. The germline V gene encodes CDR1 SGHRS and CDR2 YFSETQ. Trimming pared 0 bases from V and 2 bases from J, leaving 5 bases between. The CDR3 extends over 13 amino acids. The CDR3 DNA reads as TGCGCCAGCAGCTTGGTGACAAACACTGAAGCTTTCCTT. This sequence encodes CASSLVTNTEAFL.

This clonotype was seen only a few times. The J gene is TRBJ2-3, the V gene TRBV6-1; 8 positions agree with TRBD2. The germline V gene encodes CDR1 MNHNS and CDR2 SASEGT. Germline trimming cut 4 bases from V and 3 bases from J; bases unmatched to any gene: 6. The CDR3 length is 15 residues. CDR3 amino acids: CASSARGAGTDTQYF. CDR3 DNA sequence: TGTGCCAGCAGTGCGCGGGGGGCGGGGACAGATACGCAGTATTTT.

The V and J genes are TRBV28 and TRBJ2-1; the match to TRBD2 covers 9 bases. Germline V gives CDR1 MDHEN, CDR2 SYDVKM. The CDR3 is 15 residues long. The ends lost 3 bases at V and 1 base at J; junction bases unmatched: 1. The DNA for the CDR3 is TGTGCCAGCAGTTTGGGACTAGCTTCCTACAATGAGCAGTTCTTC. Its protein is CASSLGLASYNEQFF.

This clonotype was counted at least ten times. The V gene is TRBV27, the J gene TRBJ2-7; D is unclear. Trimming removed 6 bases from V and 4 bases from J, with 13 bases in between. CDR3 length: 13 amino acids. Germline CDR1 and CDR2: MNHEY and SMNVEV (reference sequence). CDR3 DNA sequence: TGTGCCAGCAGCCAGAAGACTTCGTACGAGCAGTACTTC. It codes for CASSQKTSYEQYF.

This clonotype has more than one count but fewer than ten. This chain uses TRBV19 with TRBJ2-5; D is perhaps TRBD1 (6 bases). Germline-derived CDR1 and CDR2 are LNHDA and SQIVND (reference sequence). CDR3 length: 17 amino acids. V dropped 3 bases and J dropped 0 bases, with 17 bases sitting between them. The CDR3 loop is CASSMGGRDTYQETQYF. The CDR3 DNA follows: TGTGCCAGTAGTATGGGCGGCCGGGACACTTACCAAGAGACCCAGTACTTC.

This clonotype was observed a handful of times. The chain recombines TRBV7-6 with TRBJ2-5; 7 bases line up with TRBD2. With 1 base clipped from V and 1 base from J, the junction kept 6 bases outside the gene matches. This CDR3 is built from 16 residues. Germline CDR1 is SGHVS and CDR2 is FNYEAQ. The CDR3 nucleotides read TGTGCCAGCAGCTTAGTTGCTAGCGGAGGCCAAGAGACCCAGTACTTC. Translating it yields CASSLVASGGQETQYF.

J is TRBJ2-1 and V is TRBV7-2; TRBD2 matches 12 bases. Germline V lookup: CDR1 SGHTA, CDR2 FQGNSA. CDR3 size: 18 residues. V dropped 5 bases and J dropped 4; count of bases not matched to a gene: 12. CDR3 region: CASSPKDRLAGAYNEQFF. The CDR3 nucleotides read TGTGCCAGCAGCCCCAAGGACCGACTAGCGGGAGCTTACAATGAGCAGTTCTTC.

The chain couples TRBV19 to TRBJ2-1; D may be TRBD1 or TRBD2 (5 bases each). V dropped 6 bases and J dropped 6 bases, with 15 bases sitting between them. The germline V gene encodes CDR1 LNHDA and CDR2 SQIVND (reference sequence). The CDR3 consists of 14 residues. The CDR3 loop reads CASSRDGWGNEQFF. The CDR3 DNA reads TGTGCCAGTAGCCGGGACGGTTGGGGCAATGAGCAGTTCTTC.